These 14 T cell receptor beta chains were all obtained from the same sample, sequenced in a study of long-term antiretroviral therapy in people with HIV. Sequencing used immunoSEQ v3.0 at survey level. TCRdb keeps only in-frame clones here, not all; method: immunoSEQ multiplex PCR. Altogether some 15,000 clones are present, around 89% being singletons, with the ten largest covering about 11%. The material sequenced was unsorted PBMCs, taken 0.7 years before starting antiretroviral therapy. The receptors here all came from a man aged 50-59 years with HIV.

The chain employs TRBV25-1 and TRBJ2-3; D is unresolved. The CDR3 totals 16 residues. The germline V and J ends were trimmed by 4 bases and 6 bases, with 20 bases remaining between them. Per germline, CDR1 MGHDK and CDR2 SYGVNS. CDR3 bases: TGTGCCAGCAGTGCCCCCTGGACCGGCAGCGCGGATACGCAGTATTTT. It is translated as CASSAPWTGSADTQYF.

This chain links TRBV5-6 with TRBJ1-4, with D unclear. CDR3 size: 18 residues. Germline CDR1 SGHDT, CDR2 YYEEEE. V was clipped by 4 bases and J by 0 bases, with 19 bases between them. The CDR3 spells CASSPPVGSSATNEKLFF. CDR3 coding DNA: TGTGCCAGCAGCCCCCCGGTTGGCAGCAGTGCAACTAATGAAAAACTGTTTTTT.

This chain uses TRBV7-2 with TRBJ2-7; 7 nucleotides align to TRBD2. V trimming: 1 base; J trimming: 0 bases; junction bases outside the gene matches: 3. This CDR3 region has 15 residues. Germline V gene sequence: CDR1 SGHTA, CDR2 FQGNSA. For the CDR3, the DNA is TGTGCCAGCAGCTTAGTGCGGGGGAACTCCTACGAGCAGTACTTC. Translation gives CASSLVRGNSYEQYF.

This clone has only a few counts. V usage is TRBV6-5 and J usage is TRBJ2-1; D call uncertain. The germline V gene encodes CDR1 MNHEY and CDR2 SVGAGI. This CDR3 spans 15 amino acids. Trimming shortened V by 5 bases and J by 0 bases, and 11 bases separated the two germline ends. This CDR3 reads CASSLTWGSYNEQFF. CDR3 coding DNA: TGTGCCAGCAGTCTGACATGGGGCTCCTACAATGAGCAGTTCTTC.

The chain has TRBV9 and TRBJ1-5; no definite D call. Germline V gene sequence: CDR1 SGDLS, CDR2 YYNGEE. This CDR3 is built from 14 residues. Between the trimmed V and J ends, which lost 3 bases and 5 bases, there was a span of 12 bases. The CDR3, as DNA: TGTGCCAGCAGCGCGGCCCCATTGTATCAGCCCCAGCATTTT. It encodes CASSAAPLYQPQHF.

DNA of the CDR3: TGTGCCAGCAGTGGGGCAGGGGATGCTTTCTATGGCTACACCTTC. Residues: CASSGAGDAFYGYTF. The rearrangement joins TRBV25-1 to TRBJ1-2; a possible D gene is TRBD1 (6 bases). The germline V gene has CDR1 MGHDK and CDR2 SYGVNS. Between the trimmed V and J ends, which lost 4 bases and 4 bases, there was a span of 16 bases. This CDR3 has 15 residues.

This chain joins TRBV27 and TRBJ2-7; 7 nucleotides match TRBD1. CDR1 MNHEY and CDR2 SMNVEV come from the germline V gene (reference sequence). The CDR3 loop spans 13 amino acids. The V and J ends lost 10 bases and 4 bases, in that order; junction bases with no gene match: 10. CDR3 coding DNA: TGTGCCACCTCCCCAGGGGGTCGTTACGAGCAGTACTTC. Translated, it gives CATSPGGRYEQYF.

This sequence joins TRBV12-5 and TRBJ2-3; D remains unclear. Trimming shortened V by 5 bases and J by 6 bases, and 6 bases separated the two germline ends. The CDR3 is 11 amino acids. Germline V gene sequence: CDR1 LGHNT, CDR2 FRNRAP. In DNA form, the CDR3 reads TGTGCTAGTGGTCCTGGGGATACGCAGTATTTT. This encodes CASGPGDTQYF.

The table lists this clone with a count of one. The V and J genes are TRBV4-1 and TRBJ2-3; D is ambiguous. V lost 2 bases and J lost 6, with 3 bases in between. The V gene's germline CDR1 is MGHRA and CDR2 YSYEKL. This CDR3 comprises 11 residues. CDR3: CASSQLDTQYF. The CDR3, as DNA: TGCGCCAGCAGCCAATTGGATACGCAGTATTTT.

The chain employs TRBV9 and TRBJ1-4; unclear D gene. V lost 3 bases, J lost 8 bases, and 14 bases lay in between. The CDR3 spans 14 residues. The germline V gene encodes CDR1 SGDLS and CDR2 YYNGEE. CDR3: CASSAGTTAEKLFF. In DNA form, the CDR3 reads TGTGCCAGCAGCGCGGGCACCACGGCGGAAAAACTGTTTTTT.

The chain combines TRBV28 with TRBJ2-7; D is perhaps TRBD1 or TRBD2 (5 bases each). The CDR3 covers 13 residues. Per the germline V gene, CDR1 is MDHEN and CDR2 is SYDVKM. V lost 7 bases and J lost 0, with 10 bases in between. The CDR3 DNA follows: TGTGCCAGCAATCCAGGGAGCTCCTACGAGCAGTACTTC. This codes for CASNPGSSYEQYF.

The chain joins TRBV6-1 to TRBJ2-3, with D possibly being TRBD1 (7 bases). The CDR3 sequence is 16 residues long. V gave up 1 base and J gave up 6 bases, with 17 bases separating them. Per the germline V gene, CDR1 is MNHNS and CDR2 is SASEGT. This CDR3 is CASSEVAAGGRDTQYF. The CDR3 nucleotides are TGTGCCAGCAGTGAAGTTGCGGCAGGGGGGCGGGATACGCAGTATTTT.

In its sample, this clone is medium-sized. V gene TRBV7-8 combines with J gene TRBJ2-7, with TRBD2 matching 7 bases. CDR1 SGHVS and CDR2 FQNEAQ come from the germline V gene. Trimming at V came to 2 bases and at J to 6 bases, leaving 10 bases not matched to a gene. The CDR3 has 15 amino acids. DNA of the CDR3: TGTGCCAGCAGCTTAAGGGAGGGCTCCCGTGTCGAGCAGTACTTC. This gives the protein CASSLREGSRVEQYF.

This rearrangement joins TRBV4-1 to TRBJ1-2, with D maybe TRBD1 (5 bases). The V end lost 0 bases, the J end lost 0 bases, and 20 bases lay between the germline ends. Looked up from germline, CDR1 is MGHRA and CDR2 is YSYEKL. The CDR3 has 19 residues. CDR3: CASSQELTGVIIANYGYTF. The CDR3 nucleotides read TGCGCCAGCAGCCAAGAATTAACGGGGGTGATTATCGCTAACTATGGCTACACCTTC.